These 26 T cell receptor beta chains came from one sample sequenced in a study of T cell responses to AZD1222 COVID-19 vaccine. Sequencing was performed with immunoSEQ multiplex PCR; in TCRdb, only in-frame clones are kept and a portion is missing. The table has roughly 110,000 clones, 89% seen once. The material sequenced was peripheral blood, taken on day 0 of AZD1222 vaccination. The source is an adult in good health.

V is TRBV11-3 and J is TRBJ1-3; D is uncertain. Germline loops: CDR1 SGHNT, CDR2 YENEEA. V shed 1 base and J shed 4 bases, with 5 bases lying between them. This CDR3 has 13 amino acids. The DNA for the CDR3 is TGTGCCAGCAGCTTAGCTACCGGAAACACCATATATTTT. It codes for CASSLATGNTIYF.

CDR3 DNA: TGTGCCAGTAGTATTTCGGCGGGAGGGTACAATGAGCAGTTCTTC. Its translation is CASSISAGGYNEQFF. This chain uses TRBV19 with TRBJ2-1, with 9 bases that match TRBD2. The J segment lost 4 bases and the V segment lost 3 bases, leaving 4 bases of the junction unmatched. The CDR3 is made up of 15 amino acids. Germline values: CDR1 LNHDA, CDR2 SQIVND (reference sequence). The complete variable domain, with remaining parts taken from reference TRBV19 and TRBJ2-1, reads DGGITQSPKYLFRKEGQNVTLSCEQNLNHDAMYWYRQDPGQGLRLIYYSQIVNDFQKGDIAEGYSVSREKKESFPLTVTSAQKNPTAFYLCASSISAGGYNEQFFGPGTRLTVL.

This chain uses TRBV7-8 with TRBJ2-7; possible D gene TRBD2, 6 bases. Germline-derived CDR1 and CDR2 are SGHVS and FQNEAQ. Trimming stripped 5 bases from V and 7 bases from J, with 18 bases between. CDR3 size: 14 residues. As DNA, the CDR3 is TGTGCCAGCAGCACAAGACGGGAGCTACAAGAGCAGTACTTC. Its translation: CASSTRRELQEQYF.

The V and J genes are TRBV6-5 and TRBJ2-6, with 7 nucleotides matching TRBD1. J was trimmed by 5 bases and V by 4 bases; bases with no gene match: 2. This CDR3 spans 14 amino acids. Germline-derived CDR1 and CDR2 are MNHEY and SVGAGI. The CDR3 bases are TGTGCCAGCAGTTGGACAGGATGGGCCAACGTCCTGACTTTC. Amino acid sequence: CASSWTGWANVLTF.

V and J are TRBV5-4 and TRBJ2-3; TRBD2 aligns across 13 bases. V was pared by 3 bases and J by 4 bases, with 5 bases of the junction left unmatched. The CDR3 sequence is 16 residues long. Germline V gene sequence: CDR1 SGHNT, CDR2 YYREEE (reference sequence). CDR3 coding DNA: TGTGCCAGCAGCTCCAGGACTAGCGGGAGAGCAGATACGCAGTATTTT. It is translated as CASSSRTSGRADTQYF.

The chain is built from TRBV12-3 or TRBV12-4 and TRBJ1-1; D is unresolved. The CDR3 totals 11 residues. V lost 7 bases, J lost 10 bases, and 13 bases lay in between. The CDR3 here is CASILSAVAFF. For the CDR3, the DNA is TGTGCCAGCATTTTGTCGGCCGTAGCTTTCTTT.

The gene calls are TRBV6-2 or TRBV6-3 and TRBJ1-5; no definite D call. This CDR3 contains 12 residues. Trimming took off 4 bases at V and 7 bases at J, with 8 bases between the two ends. In germline, CDR1 is MNHEY, CDR2 SVGEGT. The CDR3 bases are TGTGCCAGCAGTTCACTCCGACAGCCCCAGCATTTT. Translation: CASSSLRQPQHF.

The chain is built from TRBV18 and TRBJ2-7; D unresolved. Trimming pared 0 bases from V and 1 base from J, leaving 7 bases between. The CDR3 is made up of 14 amino acids. Germline-derived CDR1 and CDR2 are KGHSH and LQKENI. The CDR3 region has the DNA TGTGCCAGCTCACCACCGGGAAAATCCTACGAGCAGTACTTC. Its translation: CASSPPGKSYEQYF.

The J gene is TRBJ1-2, the V gene TRBV2; 7 positions match TRBD1. V trimming: 8 bases; J trimming: 3 bases; junction bases outside the gene matches: 12. CDR1 and CDR2 (germline): SNHLY, FYNNEI. CDR3 size: 15 residues. For the CDR3, the DNA is TGTGCCAGCCACCCACAGGGGAACACCTACTATGGCTACACCTTC. Protein: CASHPQGNTYYGYTF.

The chain employs TRBV29-1 and TRBJ2-7; the D gene could be TRBD1 or TRBD2 (6 bases each). With 7 bases removed from V and 0 bases from J, the gap between germline ends came to 13 bases. Germline-derived CDR1 and CDR2 are SQVTM and ANQGSEA. The CDR3 runs 13 residues. This CDR3 is CSAGGRNSYEQYF. CDR3 coding DNA: TGCAGCGCTGGGGGGCGGAACTCCTACGAGCAGTACTTC.

The gene calls are TRBV19 and TRBJ2-3; no definite D call. Deletions cut 10 bases from V and 3 bases from J, with 14 bases between. Germline V lookup: CDR1 LNHDA, CDR2 SQIVND (reference sequence). This CDR3 contains 13 residues. CDR3 DNA: TGTGCCACGTCAGGATATAGGACAGATACGCAGTATTTT. Translating it yields CATSGYRTDTQYF.

This chain uses TRBV19 with TRBJ2-5; the match to TRBD1 covers 7 bases. The CDR3 has 16 amino acids. From germline, CDR1 is LNHDA and CDR2 SQIVND (reference sequence). J was trimmed by 2 bases and V by 5 bases; bases with no gene match: 11. The chain's CDR3 is CASSSGGGTVQETQYF. In DNA form, the CDR3 reads TGTGCCAGTAGTTCAGGGGGTGGAACGGTACAAGAGACCCAGTACTTC.

The gene calls are TRBV29-1 and TRBJ1-5; D remains unclear. Between the trimmed V and J ends, which lost 7 bases and 4 bases, there was a span of 14 bases. CDR3 length: 13 residues. Germline V gene lookup returns CDR1 SQVTM and CDR2 ANQGSEA. The CDR3 nucleotides read TGCAGCGCCGGAGGCATACCAAATCAGCCCCAGCATTTT. This gives the protein CSAGGIPNQPQHF.

This clone was detected a few times. CDR3 sequence (DNA): TGTGCCAGCAGCTCCTCAGCGGGGGCGAACACTGAAGCTTTCTTT. As protein: CASSSSAGANTEAFF. The chain combines TRBV3-1 (or the pseudogene TRBV3-2) with TRBJ1-1; D may be TRBD1 (6 bases). Germline CDR1 reads LGHDT; CDR2 reads YNNKEL (reference sequence). This CDR3 spans 15 amino acids. Trimming took 5 bases from V and 1 from J, leaving 14 bases between them.

The chain combines TRBV5-5 with TRBJ2-7; D is undetermined. Trimming left V 1 base short and J 0 bases short, with 8 bases between. The CDR3 has 14 amino acids. Germline CDR1 is SGHKS and CDR2 is YYEKEE (reference sequence). The CDR3 bases are TGTGCCAGCAGCTTGTTCACTGCCTCCTACGAGCAGTACTTC. As protein: CASSLFTASYEQYF. Supplemented by reference TRBV5-5 and TRBJ2-7, the full variable domain reads DAGVTQSPTHLIKTRGQQVTLRCSPISGHKSVSWYQQVLGQGPQFIFQYYEKEERGRGNFPDRFSARQFPNYSSELNVNALLLGDSALYLCASSLFTASYEQYFGPGTRLTVT.

This chain joins TRBV21-1 and TRBJ1-1; the table gives TRBD1 as D, unverified against the DNA. TRBV21-1 is tagged as a pseudogene. The CDR3 totals 17 residues. CDR3 nucleotides: TGTGCCAGCAGTAGTCAGGGGTCCCCTAGGGGAGACACTGAAGCTTTCTTT. Its protein is CASSSQGSPRGDTEAFF.

The sample holds one count of this clone. The V gene is TRBV7-2, the J gene TRBJ2-1, with 7 bases identical to TRBD2. From germline, CDR1 is SGHTA and CDR2 FQGNSA. V trimming: 3 bases; J trimming: 15 bases; junction bases outside the gene matches: 14. The CDR3 extends over 14 amino acids. The CDR3 DNA reads as TGTGCCAGCAGCTTTGGAAGTGTCGGCGGGAGTTGGTTCTTC. It codes for CASSFGSVGGSWFF.

This clone was picked up a small number of times. The chain is built from TRBV6-2 or TRBV6-3 and TRBJ1-1, with no clear D. The CDR3 is 14 residues long. Germline CDR1 is MNHEY and CDR2 is SVGEGT. Trimming removed 2 bases from V and 0 bases from J, with 7 bases in between. DNA of the CDR3: TGTGCCAGCAGTTACGGCAGCTTGAACACTGAAGCTTTCTTT. It yields the protein CASSYGSLNTEAFF.

The CDR3 coding sequence is TGTGCCAGCTCACCACTAGTGCAGGGTTCTAACTATGGCTACACCTTC. It is translated as CASSPLVQGSNYGYTF. The chain combines TRBV18 with TRBJ1-2; maybe TRBD1 (5 bases). Germline V lookup: CDR1 KGHSH, CDR2 LQKENI. Trimming removed 1 base at V and 0 bases at J, with 12 bases between. The CDR3 runs to 16 residues.

The V call is TRBV7-2, the J call TRBJ2-2; D tentatively fits TRBD1 or TRBD2 (5 bases each). V was clipped by 5 bases and J by 7 bases, with 17 bases between them. The CDR3 length is 15 residues. Germline loops: CDR1 SGHTA, CDR2 FQGNSA. CDR3 sequence: CASSPGPLSGGELFF. The CDR3 DNA is TGTGCCAGCAGCCCGGGACCCCTATCAGGCGGGGAGCTGTTTTTT.

The V and J genes are TRBV7-8 and TRBJ1-5, with D possibly TRBD1 on 6 matching bases. The germline V gene encodes CDR1 SGHVS and CDR2 FQNEAQ. This CDR3 region has 14 residues. V was pared by 3 bases and J by 7 bases, with 13 bases between. The CDR3 DNA reads as TGTGCCAGCAGCTTCGGACAGTCGCGACAGCCCCAGCATTTT. Translating it yields CASSFGQSRQPQHF.

The CDR3 reads CASSPGAGTGSNQPQHF. The CDR3 nucleotides are TGTGCCAGCAGCCCTGGCGCGGGGACAGGGAGCAATCAGCCCCAGCATTTT. The gene calls are TRBV5-5 and TRBJ1-5; 9 bases match TRBD1. Trimming cost V 4 bases and J 1 base; bases outside gene matches: 9. Germline CDR1 and CDR2: SGHKS and YYEKEE (reference sequence). The length of the CDR3 is 17 residues. Supplemented by reference TRBV5-5 and TRBJ1-5, the full variable domain reads DAGVTQSPTHLIKTRGQQVTLRCSPISGHKSVSWYQQVLGQGPQFIFQYYEKEERGRGNFPDRFSARQFPNYSSELNVNALLLGDSALYLCASSPGAGTGSNQPQHFGDGTRLSIL.

This rearrangement joins TRBV4-3 to TRBJ1-1; D unclear. This CDR3 is built from 15 residues. Trimming left V 5 bases short and J 5 bases short, with 18 bases between. Germline CDR1 reads LGHNA; CDR2 reads YSLEER. CDR3 protein: CASSSSVQGHTEAFF. As DNA, the CDR3 is TGCGCCAGCAGCTCAAGCGTCCAAGGCCATACTGAAGCTTTCTTT.

The chain is built from TRBV10-3 and TRBJ2-1; TRBD2 agrees at 10 bases. V gave up 3 bases and J gave up 8 bases; unmatched junction bases: 7. The CDR3 runs 15 residues. Germline V lookup: CDR1 ENHRY, CDR2 SYGVKD. The CDR3 nucleotides read TGTGCCATCAGTGATAGCCCTAGCGGGAGAGATGAGCAGTTCTTC. Its translation is CAISDSPSGRDEQFF.

The chain is built from TRBV28 and TRBJ2-5; TRBD1 matches 7 bases. CDR1 MDHEN and CDR2 SYDVKM come from the germline V gene. V was clipped by 6 bases and J by 7 bases; unmatched bases: 14. This CDR3 is built from 15 residues. This CDR3 is CASSSGTDSSGTQYF. CDR3 bases: TGTGCCAGCAGCTCCGGGACAGATAGTTCGGGGACCCAGTACTTC.

The chain uses TRBV6-5 and TRBJ1-1; maybe TRBD1 (5 bases). This CDR3 spans 16 amino acids. V gave up 0 bases and J gave up 6 bases, with 17 bases separating them. Germline CDR1 and CDR2: MNHEY and SVGAGI. The CDR3: CASSYSIPGLGSEAFF. The CDR3 DNA reads TGTGCCAGCAGTTACTCGATCCCGGGGCTCGGGTCTGAAGCTTTCTTT.